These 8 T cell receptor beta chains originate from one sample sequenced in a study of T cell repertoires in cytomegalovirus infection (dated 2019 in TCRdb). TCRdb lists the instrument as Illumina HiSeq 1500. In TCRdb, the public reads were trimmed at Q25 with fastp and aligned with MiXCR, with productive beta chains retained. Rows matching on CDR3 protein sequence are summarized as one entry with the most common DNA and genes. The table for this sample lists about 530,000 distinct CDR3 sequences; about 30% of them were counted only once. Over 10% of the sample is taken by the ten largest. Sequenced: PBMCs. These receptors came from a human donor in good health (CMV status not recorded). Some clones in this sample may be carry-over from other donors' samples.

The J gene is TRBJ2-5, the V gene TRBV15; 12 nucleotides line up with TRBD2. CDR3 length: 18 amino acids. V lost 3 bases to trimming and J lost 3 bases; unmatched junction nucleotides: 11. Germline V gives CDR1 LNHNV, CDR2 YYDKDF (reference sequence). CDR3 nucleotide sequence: TGTGCCACCAGCAGTCCCCCATGGACTAGCGGGAAAGAAGAGACCCAGTACTTC. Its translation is CATSSPPWTSGKEETQYF.

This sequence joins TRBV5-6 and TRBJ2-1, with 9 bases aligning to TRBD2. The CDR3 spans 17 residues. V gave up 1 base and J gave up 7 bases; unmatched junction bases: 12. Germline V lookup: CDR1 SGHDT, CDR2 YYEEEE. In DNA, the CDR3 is TGTGCCAGCAGCTTGTTCGTAGCGGGAGTGTTCGAGAATGAGCAGTTCTTC. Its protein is CASSLFVAGVFENEQFF.

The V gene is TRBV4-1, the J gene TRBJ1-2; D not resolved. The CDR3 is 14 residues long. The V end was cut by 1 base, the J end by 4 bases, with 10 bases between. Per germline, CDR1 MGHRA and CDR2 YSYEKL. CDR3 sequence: CASSQVREVYGYTF. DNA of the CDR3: TGCGCCAGCAGCCAAGTACGGGAAGTCTATGGCTACACCTTC.

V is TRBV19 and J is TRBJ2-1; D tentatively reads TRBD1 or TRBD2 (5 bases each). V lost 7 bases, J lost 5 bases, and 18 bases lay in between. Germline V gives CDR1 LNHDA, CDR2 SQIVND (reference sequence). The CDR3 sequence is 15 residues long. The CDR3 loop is CASTEGPGIDNEQFF. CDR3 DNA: TGTGCCAGTACCGAGGGACCGGGAATCGACAATGAGCAGTTCTTC.

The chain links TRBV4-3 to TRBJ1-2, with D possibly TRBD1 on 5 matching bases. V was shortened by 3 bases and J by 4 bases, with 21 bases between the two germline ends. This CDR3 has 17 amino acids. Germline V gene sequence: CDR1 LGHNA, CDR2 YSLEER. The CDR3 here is CASSQRSDSALTYGYTF. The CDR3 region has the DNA TGCGCCAGCAGCCAGCGGAGTGACAGCGCCCTGACCTATGGCTACACCTTC.

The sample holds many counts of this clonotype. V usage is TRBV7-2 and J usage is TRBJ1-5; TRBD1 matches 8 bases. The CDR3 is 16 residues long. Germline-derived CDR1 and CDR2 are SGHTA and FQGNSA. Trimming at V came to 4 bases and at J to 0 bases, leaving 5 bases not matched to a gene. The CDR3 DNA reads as TGTGCCAGCAGCTCAGGGACAGGATATAGCAATCAGCCCCAGCATTTT. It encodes CASSSGTGYSNQPQHF.

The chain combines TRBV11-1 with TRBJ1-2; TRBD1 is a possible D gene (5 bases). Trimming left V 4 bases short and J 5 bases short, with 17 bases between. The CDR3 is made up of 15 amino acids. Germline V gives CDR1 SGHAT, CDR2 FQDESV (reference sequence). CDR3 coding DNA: TGTGCCAGCAGCTCGGGACCCCCGGCGGAGTATGGCTACACCTTC. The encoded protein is CASSSGPPAEYGYTF.

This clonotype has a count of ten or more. CDR3 sequence (DNA): TGTGCCAGCAGCTTAGATCAGGGGGGCTCGGCTGGGGCCAACGTCCTGACTTTC. Translated: CASSLDQGGSAGANVLTF. The chain carries TRBV11-3 and TRBJ2-6, with D possibly matching TRBD1 (7 bases). This CDR3 contains 18 residues. Per germline, CDR1 SGHNT and CDR2 YENEEA. Trimming pared 0 bases from V and 2 bases from J, leaving 14 bases between.